This T cell receptor beta chain was documented in a study of T cells in Graves' hyperthyroidism and ophthalmopathy. Study details: Peripheral blood samples were taken at initial diagnosis, prior to any treatment.

This clonotype was recorded many times. Trimming removed 3 bases from V and 4 bases from J, with 12 bases in between. CDR1 is KGHSH, CDR2 LQKENI, per germline. The CDR3 runs 14 residues. Regions amplified from RNA transcripts were the TCR beta CDR3 regions. First-round RT-PCR with HTBI primers amplified the TCR CDR3 region. TCRdb reprocessed the multiplex PCR reads with MiXCR, giving one entry per CDR3 protein. This table has 500,000 to 550,000 distinct CDR3 sequences, nearly 20% appearing once. The sequence was collected from a man aged 35 to 55 with Graves' ophthalmopathy. V is TRBV18 and J is TRBJ1-2, with TRBD1 as a possible D gene (6 bases). The sequenced sample was blood. For the CDR3, the DNA is TGTGCCAGCTCACCGGGGGGGGCGAGCTATGGCTACACCTTC. Its translation: CASSPGGASYGYTF.